These 22 T cell receptor beta chains were sequenced from one sample in a study of T cell responses to AZD1222 COVID-19 vaccine. Profiling relied on immunoSEQ multiplex PCR, and the TCRdb table lists in-frame clones only, not all of them. The sample contains approximately 110,000 clones, 80% to 90% of which appear only once. The specimen was peripheral blood, collected on day 0 of AZD1222 vaccination. The receptors here all came from an adult in good health.

This clone occurred once. V and J are TRBV19 and TRBJ2-1; D is perhaps TRBD2 (5 bases). Germline V lookup: CDR1 LNHDA, CDR2 SQIVND (reference sequence). The CDR3 sequence is 14 residues long. Trimming stripped 5 bases from V and 3 bases from J, with 11 bases between. The chain's CDR3 is CASSAGDLYNEQFF. CDR3 DNA: TGTGCCAGTAGTGCCGGGGATCTCTACAATGAGCAGTTCTTC.

V and J are TRBV5-1 and TRBJ2-5; perhaps TRBD2 as D (5 bases). This CDR3 is built from 13 residues. Germline V lookup: CDR1 SGHRS, CDR2 YFSETQ. V was pared by 0 bases and J by 9 bases, with 12 bases between. The CDR3 DNA is TGCGCCAGCAGCTTGGGGGAGAGTGGGGCCCAGTACTTC. Translation: CASSLGESGAQYF.

This clone was recorded only once. The chain has TRBV27 and TRBJ1-5, with D uncertain. Germline V gene lookup returns CDR1 MNHEY and CDR2 SMNVEV (reference sequence). The CDR3 length is 14 residues. Trimming removed 7 bases from V and 3 bases from J, with 13 bases in between. CDR3 residues: CASTSPSLNQPQHF. For the CDR3, the DNA is TGTGCCAGCACCTCACCCTCTCTCAATCAGCCCCAGCATTTT.

The chain is built from TRBV19 and TRBJ2-2; 15 bases agree with TRBD2. The V gene's germline CDR1 is LNHDA and CDR2 SQIVND (reference sequence). V dropped 3 bases and J dropped 3; count of bases not matched to a gene: 11. The CDR3 is made up of 20 amino acids. The CDR3 loop reads CASSISAIGLAGGDTGELFF. DNA of the CDR3: TGTGCCAGTAGTATTTCGGCGATTGGACTAGCGGGAGGGGACACCGGGGAGCTGTTTTTT.

V usage is TRBV19 and J usage is TRBJ1-5, with 10 bases identical to TRBD1. This CDR3 has 14 residues. J lost 6 bases, V lost 9 bases, and 8 bases had no gene match. CDR1 and CDR2 (germline): LNHDA, SQIVND (reference sequence). The CDR3 spells CASSRDRGSQPQHF. CDR3 bases: TGTGCCAGCTCCCGGGACAGGGGATCTCAGCCCCAGCATTTT.

J is TRBJ1-6 and V is TRBV19, with 7 bases fitting TRBD1. Per germline, CDR1 LNHDA and CDR2 SQIVND (reference sequence). The V gene end was trimmed by 5 bases and the J gene end by 9 bases; junction bases not matched to a gene: 7. The CDR3 runs 14 residues. CDR3 loop: CASSPDRASSPLHF. The CDR3 nucleotides read TGTGCCAGTAGTCCAGACAGGGCCAGTTCACCCCTCCACTTT.

CDR3 coding DNA: TGCGCCAGCAGTGACCCAGCGGGAGGGCAAGAGACCCAGTACTTC. Its protein is CASSDPAGGQETQYF. The chain combines TRBV10-1 with TRBJ2-5; 10 nucleotides line up with TRBD2. V lost 3 bases, J lost 2 bases, and 3 bases stayed unmatched. Germline CDR1 reads WNHNN; CDR2 reads SYGVQD (reference sequence). The length of the CDR3 is 15 residues.

The chain combines TRBV5-5 with TRBJ2-3; D not resolved. Per germline, CDR1 SGHKS and CDR2 YYEKEE (reference sequence). Trimming pared 0 bases from V and 2 bases from J, leaving 7 bases between. The CDR3 consists of 14 residues. This chain's CDR3 is CASSLGTLTDTQYF. CDR3 DNA sequence: TGTGCCAGCAGCTTGGGGACCCTCACAGATACGCAGTATTTT. Full variable domain (rest looked up from reference TRBV5-5 and TRBJ2-3): DAGVTQSPTHLIKTRGQQVTLRCSPISGHKSVSWYQQVLGQGPQFIFQYYEKEERGRGNFPDRFSARQFPNYSSELNVNALLLGDSALYLCASSLGTLTDTQYFGPGTRLTVL.

The chain carries TRBV3-1 (or the pseudogene TRBV3-2) and TRBJ2-3; D unclear. CDR3 length: 9 amino acids. Germline CDR1 and CDR2: LGHDT and YNNKEL (reference sequence). The V and J ends lost 7 bases and 7 bases respectively, with 3 bases between them. The CDR3 loop is CASTHTQYF. The CDR3, as DNA: TGTGCCAGCACTCATACGCAGTATTTT.

This clone was seen more than once but under ten times. This chain links TRBV4-1 with TRBJ1-3; D is ambiguous. V shed 0 bases and J shed 8 bases, with 14 bases lying between them. This CDR3 spans 15 amino acids. The germline CDR1 and CDR2 sequences are MGHRA and YSYEKL. The CDR3 spells CASSQEGGGLYTIYF. CDR3 DNA: TGCGCCAGCAGCCAAGAAGGTGGTGGTTTGTACACCATATATTTT.

With regard to this clone: This sample also contains other DNA sequences that code for the same CDR3. The V call is TRBV28, the J call TRBJ2-3; D ambiguous. V was trimmed by 6 bases and J by 2 bases, leaving 3 bases between them. This CDR3 comprises 11 residues. Per the germline V gene, CDR1 is MDHEN and CDR2 is SYDVKM. CDR3 sequence reads: CASSFTDTQYF. The CDR3 DNA reads as TGTGCCAGCAGCTTCACAGATACGCAGTATTTT.

The count of this clone is one. The chain recombines TRBV30 with TRBJ1-1; 8 bases match TRBD1. The germline gives CDR1 GTSNPN, CDR2 SVGIG (reference sequence). Germline trimming cut 2 bases from V and 4 bases from J; bases unmatched to any gene: 6. The CDR3 is 14 amino acids. The DNA for the CDR3 is TGTGCCTGGAGTACCGGGACAGGAGTCACTGAAGCTTTCTTT. Translating gives CAWSTGTGVTEAFF.

The chain carries TRBV18 and TRBJ2-1, with TRBD2 identical over 7 bases. Trimming removed 0 bases from V and 6 bases from J; junction bases left unmatched: 8. CDR3 length equals 16 residues. In germline, CDR1 is KGHSH, CDR2 LQKENI. For the CDR3, the DNA is TGTGCCAGCTCACCACCGTGGAGGGAGGGCCGCAATGAGCAGTTCTTC. Translating it yields CASSPPWREGRNEQFF.

A single count supports this clone. J is TRBJ2-5 and V is TRBV21-1; whether TRBD2, the table's D call, matches the DNA was not checked. TRBV21-1 is assigned pseudogene status. The CDR3 totals 17 residues. CDR3 bases: TGTGCCAGCAGCAAAGCCGGGGACGGGGGGACGGGAGAGACCCAGTACTTC. Its protein is CASSKAGDGGTGETQYF.

The rearrangement links TRBV11-2 to TRBJ2-5; TRBD2 aligns across 8 bases. CDR1 SGHAT and CDR2 FQNNGV come from the germline V gene. Unmatched junction bases numbered 8, after V lost 4 bases and J lost 10 bases. CDR3 length equals 13 residues. The CDR3 nucleotides are TGTGCCAGCAGCTCGACTAGCGCCGTTTACCAGTACTTC. Its translation is CASSSTSAVYQYF.

The chain joins TRBV2 to TRBJ2-1; possible D gene TRBD1, 6 bases. Trimming shortened V by 4 bases and J by 8 bases, and 9 bases separated the two germline ends. The germline gives CDR1 SNHLY, CDR2 FYNNEI. The CDR3 has 12 amino acids. In DNA form, the CDR3 reads TGTGCCAGCAGTGCACAGGGCCATGAGCAGTTCTTC. Its protein product is CASSAQGHEQFF.

The chain combines TRBV4-3 with TRBJ1-3; D is perhaps TRBD1 (5 bases). Deletions cut 0 bases from V and 0 bases from J, with 12 bases between. The CDR3 covers 17 residues. Germline V gene data show CDR1 as LGHNA and CDR2 as YSLEER. CDR3: CASSQDVDTYSGNTIYF. The DNA of the CDR3 is TGCGCCAGCAGCCAAGATGTGGACACCTACTCTGGAAACACCATATATTTT.

V is TRBV7-9 and J is TRBJ2-5, with TRBD1 matching 12 bases. Germline CDR1 SEHNR, CDR2 FQNEAQ (reference sequence). The CDR3 runs 17 residues. Trimming at V came to 6 bases and at J to 4 bases, leaving 12 bases not matched to a gene. CDR3 loop: CASSPPGTGGLRETQYF. CDR3 DNA sequence: TGTGCCAGCAGTCCCCCCGGGACAGGGGGCTTAAGAGAGACCCAGTACTTC.

This clone was detected only once. The V gene is TRBV5-8, the J gene TRBJ2-7, with D unclear. Trimming took off 5 bases at V and 0 bases at J, with 15 bases between the two ends. Per germline, CDR1 SGHTS and CDR2 YDEGEE. The CDR3 loop spans 15 amino acids. Here the CDR3 reads CASRTRPKSSYEQYF. The CDR3, as DNA: TGTGCCAGCAGAACTCGACCCAAGTCCTCCTACGAGCAGTACTTC. Variable domain in full (rest from reference TRBV5-8 and TRBJ2-7): EAGVTQSPTHLIKTRGQQATLRCSPISGHTSVYWYQQALGLGLQFLLWYDEGEERNRGNFPPRFSGRQFPNYSSELNVNALELEDSALYLCASRTRPKSSYEQYFGPGTRLTVT.

On this clone itself: In the same sample, other DNA sequences code for this CDR3. This chain joins TRBV9 and TRBJ1-2; possibly TRBD1 for D (6 bases). Germline lookup yields CDR1 SGDLS and CDR2 YYNGEE. Trimming removed 2 bases from V and 4 bases from J, with 12 bases in between. The CDR3 has 14 residues. The CDR3 is CASSVGGGSYGYTF. The CDR3 DNA reads as TGTGCCAGCAGCGTCGGCGGGGGCTCCTATGGCTACACCTTC.

V gene TRBV5-6 combines with J gene TRBJ2-1, with D possibly called TRBD1 or TRBD2 (5 bases each). The length of the CDR3 is 15 residues. V was clipped by 0 bases and J by 4 bases, with 11 bases between them. Per the germline V gene, CDR1 is SGHDT and CDR2 is YYEEEE. Here the CDR3 DNA reads TGTGCCAGCAGCTTGGGTTCTGGGGGTTACAATGAGCAGTTCTTC. Protein: CASSLGSGGYNEQFF.

This clone came up a few times. The CDR3 protein is CASSRTVVGETQYF. CDR3 in DNA: TGTGCCAGCAGTCGAACGGTTGTAGGGGAGACCCAGTACTTC. This sequence joins TRBV6-5 and TRBJ2-5, with D uncertain. Trimming cost V 5 bases and J 5 bases, with 15 bases left between them. Germline CDR1 reads MNHEY; CDR2 reads SVGAGI. This CDR3 spans 14 amino acids.